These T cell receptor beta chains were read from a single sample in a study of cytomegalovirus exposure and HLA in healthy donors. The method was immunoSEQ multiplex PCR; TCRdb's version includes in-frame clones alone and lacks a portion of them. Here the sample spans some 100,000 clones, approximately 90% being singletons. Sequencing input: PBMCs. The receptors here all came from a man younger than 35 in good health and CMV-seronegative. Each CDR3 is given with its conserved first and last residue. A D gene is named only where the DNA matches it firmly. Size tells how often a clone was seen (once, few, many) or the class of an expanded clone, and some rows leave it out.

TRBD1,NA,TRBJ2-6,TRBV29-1,TGCAGCGTAGGACGACAGGGGGCTATCTCTGGGGCCAACGTCCTGACTTTC,CSVGRQGAISGANVLTF
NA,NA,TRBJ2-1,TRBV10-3,TGTGCCATCAGTGAGACTTTAAATGAGCAGTTCTTC,CAISETLNEQFF
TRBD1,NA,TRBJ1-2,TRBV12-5,TGTGCTAGTGGTTTGGTAGTAAAACAGGGGTTTGAGTATGGCTACACCTTC,CASGLVVKQGFEYGYTF
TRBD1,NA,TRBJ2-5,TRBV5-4,TGTGCCAGCAGTAAACAGGGGGCATCAGAGACCCAGTACTTC,CASSKQGASETQYF
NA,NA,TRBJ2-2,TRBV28,TGTGCCAGCAGTCTCCCCCAGGGAACCGGGGAGCTGTTTTTT,CASSLPQGTGELFF
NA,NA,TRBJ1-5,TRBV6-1,TGTGCCAGCATGCCGGGGTCACAGCCCCAGCATTTT,CASMPGSQPQHF
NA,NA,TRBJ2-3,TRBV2,TGTGCCAGCACTGCCCGCAGGAACACAGATACGCAGTATTTT,CASTARRNTDTQYF
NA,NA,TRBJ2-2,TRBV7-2,TGTGCCAGCAGCTCCATCCGGGGTCACGGGGAGCTGTTTTTT,CASSSIRGHGELFF
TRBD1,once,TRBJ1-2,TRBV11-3,TGTGCCAGCAGCTTAGAACGGACAGGGTGGTACTATGGCTACACCTTC,CASSLERTGWYYGYTF
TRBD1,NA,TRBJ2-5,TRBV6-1,TGTGCCAGCATGGGGACAGCCGGAAGCCAAGAGACCCAGTACTTC,CASMGTAGSQETQYF
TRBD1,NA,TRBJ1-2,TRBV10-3,TGTGCCATCAGTGAGTCGGCGTCACCTCCAAGGGACAGCTATGGCTACACCTTC,CAISESASPPRDSYGYTF
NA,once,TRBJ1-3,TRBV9,TGTGCCAGCAGCGTATCGGGAGGCTCTGGAAACACCATATATTTT,CASSVSGGSGNTIYF
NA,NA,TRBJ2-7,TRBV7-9,TGTGCCAGCAGCTTGTTAAGTAGCGGATACGAGCAGTACTTC,CASSLLSSGYEQYF
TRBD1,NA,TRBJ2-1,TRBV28,TGTGCCAGCAGTTCCGGAGGGACAGGGAGCTACAATGAGCAGTTCTTC,CASSSGGTGSYNEQFF
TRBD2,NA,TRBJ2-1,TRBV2,TGTGCCAGCAGGAGTAGCGGGTTTTACAATGAGCAGTTCTTC,CASRSSGFYNEQFF
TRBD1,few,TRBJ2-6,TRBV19,TGTGCCAGTAGCCAGGGGGCCGGGGCCAACGTCCTGACTTTC,CASSQGAGANVLTF
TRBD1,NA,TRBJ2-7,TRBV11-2,TGTGCCAGCAGCGAGATAGGGGGCTCCTCCTACGAGCAGTACTTC,CASSEIGGSSYEQYF
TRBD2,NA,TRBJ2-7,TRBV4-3,TGCGCCAGCAGCCAAGACCCGACTAGCGGGTACGAGCAGTACTTC,CASSQDPTSGYEQYF
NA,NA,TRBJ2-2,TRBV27,TGTGCCAGCAGTTTTCAGGTAGCCGGGGAGCTGTTTTTT,CASSFQVAGELFF
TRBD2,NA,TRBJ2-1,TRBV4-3,TGCGCCAGCAGCCAAGAAGCTAGCGGAGCCTACAATGAGCAGTTCTTC,CASSQEASGAYNEQFF
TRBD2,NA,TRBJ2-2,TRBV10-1,TGCGCCAGCATAATAGCGGGAAAAGCCGGGGAGCTGTTTTTT,CASIIAGKAGELFF
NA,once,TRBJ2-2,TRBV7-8,TGTGCCAGCAGCGCCGGGACACCGAACACCGGGGAGCTGTTTTTT,CASSAGTPNTGELFF
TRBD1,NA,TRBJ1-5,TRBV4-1,TGCGCCAGCAGCCCGTCCGACAGGGTCGGAGTTCAGCCCCAGCATTTT,CASSPSDRVGVQPQHF
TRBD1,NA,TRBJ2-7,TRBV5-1,TGCGCCACAGCTCGGGATCCGGGGACAGCCGGGCCATACGAGCAGTACTTC,CATARDPGTAGPYEQYF
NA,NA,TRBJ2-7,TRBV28,TGTGCCAGCAGTCTTCGCTCGAACTTCTACGAGCAGTACTTC,CASSLRSNFYEQYF
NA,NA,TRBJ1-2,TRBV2,TGTGCCAGCAGAGAGACAGGTTTTCATGGCTACACCTTC,CASRETGFHGYTF
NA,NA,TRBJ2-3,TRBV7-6,TGTGCCAGCAGCTTATGGTCACAGGGGGGGTTAAATACGCAGTATTTT,CASSLWSQGGLNTQYF
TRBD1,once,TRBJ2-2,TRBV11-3,TGTGCCAGCACCCCTCTTGGACAGGGAAACACCGGGGAGCTGTTTTTT,CASTPLGQGNTGELFF
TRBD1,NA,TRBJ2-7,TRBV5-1,TGCGCCAGCAGCTGGGACAGGGATTCCTACGAGCAGTACTTC,CASSWDRDSYEQYF
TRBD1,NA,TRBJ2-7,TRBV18,TGTGCCAGCTCAAATCCACCGGGACAGTCGAACGAGCAGTACTTC,CASSNPPGQSNEQYF
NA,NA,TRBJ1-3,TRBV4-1,TGCGCCAGCAGCCAACAGGGAAACACCATATATTTT,CASSQQGNTIYF
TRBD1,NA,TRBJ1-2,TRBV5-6,TGTGCCAGCACCTCCGGCCCTTGGGACAGTTTAAACTATGGCTACACCTTC,CASTSGPWDSLNYGYTF
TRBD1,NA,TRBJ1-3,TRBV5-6,TGTGCCAGCAGCTTTGGGTGGACAGGGGGCGATTCTGGAAACACCATATATTTT,CASSFGWTGGDSGNTIYF
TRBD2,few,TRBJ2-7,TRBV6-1,TGTGCCAGCTCGGGAGGGCCCTACGAGCAGTACTTC,CASSGGPYEQYF
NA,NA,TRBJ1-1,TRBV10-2,TGCGCCAGCAGTGAGTCTTCAGGGAACACTGAAGCTTTCTTT,CASSESSGNTEAFF
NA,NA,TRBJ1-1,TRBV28,TGTGCCAGCAGTTTTGAGGGCTTTAAATCTCGGGGAGCTTTCTTT,CASSFEGFKSRGAFF
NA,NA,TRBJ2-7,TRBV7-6,TGTGCCAGCAGCTCACGTCAGGGCCAGGGGAGCTACGAGCAGTACTTC,CASSSRQGQGSYEQYF
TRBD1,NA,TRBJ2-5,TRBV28,TGTGCCAGCAGCTCCGCCGGGACAGGGCTGGAGACCCAGTACTTC,CASSSAGTGLETQYF
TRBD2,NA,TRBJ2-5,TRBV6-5,TGTGCCAGCTACCGGGGGGGAAGCCAAGAGACCCAGTACTTC,CASYRGGSQETQYF
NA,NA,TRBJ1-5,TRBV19,TGTGCCAGTAGAGAGACCGGGTCAACGAATCAGCCCCAGCATTTT,CASRETGSTNQPQHF
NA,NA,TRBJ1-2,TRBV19,TGTGCCAGTAGTCCGGCGTTTAGCAGTAACTATGGCTACACCTTC,CASSPAFSSNYGYTF
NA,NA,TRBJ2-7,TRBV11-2,TGTGCCAGCAGTCTAGGGGTGGGAAGAACGAGCGAGCAGTACTTC,CASSLGVGRTSEQYF
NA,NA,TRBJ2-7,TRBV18,TGTGCCAGCTCACCTACGCGGTCCGAGCAGTACTTC,CASSPTRSEQYF
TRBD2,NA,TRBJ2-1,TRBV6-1,TGTGCCAGCAGCCTAGCGGGGGGGAACAATGAGCAGTTCTTC,CASSLAGGNNEQFF
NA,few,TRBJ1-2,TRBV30,TGTGCCTTTGGGCGTGGGCAGGGTGGCTACACCTTC,CAFGRGQGGYTF
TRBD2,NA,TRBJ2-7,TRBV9,TGTGCCAGCAGCGTAGGTAGGACTAGCTTCTACGAGCAGTACTTC,CASSVGRTSFYEQYF
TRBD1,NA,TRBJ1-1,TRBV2,TGTGCCAGTGGACAGGGACTGCGAAACACTGAAGCTTTCTTT,CASGQGLRNTEAFF
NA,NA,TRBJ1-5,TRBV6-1,TGTGCCAGCAGTGAAAATGACAGAGTTAGCAATCAGCCCCAGCATTTT,CASSENDRVSNQPQHF
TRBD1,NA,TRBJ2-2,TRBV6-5,TGTGCCAGCAGGCAAAGGACAGGGCGCACCGGGGAGCTGTTTTTT,CASRQRTGRTGELFF
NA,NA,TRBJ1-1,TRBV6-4,TGTGCCAGCAGCTTTACGACAGGCGCCGACACTGAAGCTTTCTTT,CASSFTTGADTEAFF
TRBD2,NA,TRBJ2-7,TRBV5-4,TGTGCCAGCAGCTTCGATGGGGGGGGAATCTACGAGCAGTACTTC,CASSFDGGGIYEQYF
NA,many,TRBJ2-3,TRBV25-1,TGTGCCAGCACGGACTTCCAGTACACAGATACGCAGTATTTT,CASTDFQYTDTQYF
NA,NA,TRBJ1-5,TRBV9,TGTGCCAGCAACCCGGAGGGGTATAGCAATCAGCCCCAGCATTTT,CASNPEGYSNQPQHF